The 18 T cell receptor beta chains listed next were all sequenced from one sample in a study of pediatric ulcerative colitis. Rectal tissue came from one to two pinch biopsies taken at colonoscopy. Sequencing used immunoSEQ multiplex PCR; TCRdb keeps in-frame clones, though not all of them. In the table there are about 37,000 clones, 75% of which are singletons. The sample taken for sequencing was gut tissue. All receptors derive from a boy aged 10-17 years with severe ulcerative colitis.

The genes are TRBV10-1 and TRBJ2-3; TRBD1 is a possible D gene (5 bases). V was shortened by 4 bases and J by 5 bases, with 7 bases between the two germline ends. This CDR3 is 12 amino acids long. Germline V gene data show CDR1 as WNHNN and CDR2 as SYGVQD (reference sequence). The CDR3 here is CASSGQRDTQYF. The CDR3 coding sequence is TGCGCCAGCAGTGGACAGCGAGATACGCAGTATTTT.

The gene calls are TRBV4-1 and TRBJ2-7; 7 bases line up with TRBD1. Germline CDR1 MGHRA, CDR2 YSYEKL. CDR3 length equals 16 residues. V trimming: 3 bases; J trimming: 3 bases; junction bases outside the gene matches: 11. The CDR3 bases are TGCGCCAGCAGCCAGGTTGACCAGGGGGTTTACTACGAGCAGTACTTC. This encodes CASSQVDQGVYYEQYF.

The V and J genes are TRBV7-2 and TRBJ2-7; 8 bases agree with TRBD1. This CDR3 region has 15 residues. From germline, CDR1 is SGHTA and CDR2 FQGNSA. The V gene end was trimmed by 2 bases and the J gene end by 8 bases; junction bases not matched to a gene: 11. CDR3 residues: CASSLYGTGLGKQYF. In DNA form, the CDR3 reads TGTGCCAGCAGCTTATATGGGACAGGCTTGGGGAAGCAGTACTTC. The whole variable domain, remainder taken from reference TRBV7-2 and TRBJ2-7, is GAGVSQSPSNKVTEKGKDVELRCDPISGHTALYWYRQSLGQGLEFLIYFQGNSAPDKSGLPSDRFSAERTGGSVSTLTIQRTQQEDSAVYLCASSLYGTGLGKQYFGPGTRLTVT.

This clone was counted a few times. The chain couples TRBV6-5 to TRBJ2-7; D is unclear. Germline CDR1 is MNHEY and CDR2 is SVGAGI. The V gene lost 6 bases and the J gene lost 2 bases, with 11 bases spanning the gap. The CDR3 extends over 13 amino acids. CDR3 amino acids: CASSPNWAYEQYF. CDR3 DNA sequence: TGTGCCAGCAGCCCTAACTGGGCCTACGAGCAGTACTTC.

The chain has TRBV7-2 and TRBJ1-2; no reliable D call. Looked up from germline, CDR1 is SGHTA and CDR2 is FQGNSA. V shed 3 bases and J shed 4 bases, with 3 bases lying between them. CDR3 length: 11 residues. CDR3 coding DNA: TGTGCCAGCAGCTTGCCCTATGGCTACACCTTC. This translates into CASSLPYGYTF.

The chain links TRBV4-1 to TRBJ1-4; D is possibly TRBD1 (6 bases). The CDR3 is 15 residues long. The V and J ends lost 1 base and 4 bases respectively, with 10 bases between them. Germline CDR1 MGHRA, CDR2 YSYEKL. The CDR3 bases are TGCGCCAGCAGCCAAGCAGGGGTCGATAATGAAAAACTGTTTTTT. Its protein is CASSQAGVDNEKLFF.

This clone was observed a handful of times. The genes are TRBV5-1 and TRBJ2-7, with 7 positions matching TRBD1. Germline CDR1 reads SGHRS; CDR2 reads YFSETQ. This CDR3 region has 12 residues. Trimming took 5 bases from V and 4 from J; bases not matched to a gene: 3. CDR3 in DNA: TGCGCCAGCAGAGCGACAGGGTACGAGCAGTACTTC. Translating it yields CASRATGYEQYF.

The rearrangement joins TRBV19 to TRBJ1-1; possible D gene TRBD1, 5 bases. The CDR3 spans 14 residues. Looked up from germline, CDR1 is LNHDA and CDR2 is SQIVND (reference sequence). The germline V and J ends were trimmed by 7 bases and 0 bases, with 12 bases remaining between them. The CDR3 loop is CASTDSWVNTEAFF. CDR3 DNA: TGTGCCAGTACAGACAGTTGGGTGAACACTGAAGCTTTCTTT.

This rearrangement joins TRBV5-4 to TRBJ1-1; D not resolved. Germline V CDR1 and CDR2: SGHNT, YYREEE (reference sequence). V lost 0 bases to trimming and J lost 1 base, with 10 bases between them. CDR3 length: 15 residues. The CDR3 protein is CASSLDDGRNTEAFF. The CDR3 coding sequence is TGTGCCAGCAGCTTGGATGACGGGCGGAACACTGAAGCTTTCTTT.

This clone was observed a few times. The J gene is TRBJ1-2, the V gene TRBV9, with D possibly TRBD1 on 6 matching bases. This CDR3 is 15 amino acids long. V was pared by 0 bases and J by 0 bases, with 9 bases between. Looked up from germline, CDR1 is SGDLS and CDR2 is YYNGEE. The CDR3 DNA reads TGTGCCAGCAGCGTAGAGACAGGAGCTAACTATGGCTACACCTTC. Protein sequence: CASSVETGANYGYTF.

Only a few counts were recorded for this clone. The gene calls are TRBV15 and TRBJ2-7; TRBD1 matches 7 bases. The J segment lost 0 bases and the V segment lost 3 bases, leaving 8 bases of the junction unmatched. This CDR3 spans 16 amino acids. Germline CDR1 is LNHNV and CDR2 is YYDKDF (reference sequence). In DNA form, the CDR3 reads TGTGCCACCAGCAGTCCAGGGACAGAGAACTCCTACGAGCAGTACTTC. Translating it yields CATSSPGTENSYEQYF.

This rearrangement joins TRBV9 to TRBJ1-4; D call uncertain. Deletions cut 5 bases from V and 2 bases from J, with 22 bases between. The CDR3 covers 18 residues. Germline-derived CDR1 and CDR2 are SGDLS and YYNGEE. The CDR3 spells CASRGVRWVLGTNEKLFF. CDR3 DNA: TGTGCCAGCAGGGGAGTTCGGTGGGTTCTGGGGACTAATGAAAAACTGTTTTTT. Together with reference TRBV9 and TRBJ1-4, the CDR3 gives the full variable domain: DSGVTQTPKHLITATGQRVTLRCSPRSGDLSVYWYQQSLDQGLQFLIQYYNGEERAKGNILERFSAQQFPDLHSELNLSSLELGDSALYFCASRGVRWVLGTNEKLFFGSGTQLSVL.

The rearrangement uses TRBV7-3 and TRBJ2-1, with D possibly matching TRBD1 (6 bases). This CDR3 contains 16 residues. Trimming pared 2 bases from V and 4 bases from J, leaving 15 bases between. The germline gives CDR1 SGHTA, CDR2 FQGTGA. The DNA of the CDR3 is TGTGCCAGCAGCTTAGGGCGTGGGGGCGAGTACAATGAGCAGTTCTTC. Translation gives CASSLGRGGEYNEQFF.

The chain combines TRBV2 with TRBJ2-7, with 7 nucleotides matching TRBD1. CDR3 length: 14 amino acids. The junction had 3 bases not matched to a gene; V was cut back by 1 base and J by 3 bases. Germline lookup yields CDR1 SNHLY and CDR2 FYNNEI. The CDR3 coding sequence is TGTGCCAGCAGTGAAGTGGGACAGTACTACGAGCAGTACTTC. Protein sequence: CASSEVGQYYEQYF.

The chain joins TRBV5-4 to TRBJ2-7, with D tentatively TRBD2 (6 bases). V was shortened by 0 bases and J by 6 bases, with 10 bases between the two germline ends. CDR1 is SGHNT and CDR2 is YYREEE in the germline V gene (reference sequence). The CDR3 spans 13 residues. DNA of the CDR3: TGTGCCAGCAGCTTGGCATGGGGAGGCGAGCAGTACTTC. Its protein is CASSLAWGGEQYF.

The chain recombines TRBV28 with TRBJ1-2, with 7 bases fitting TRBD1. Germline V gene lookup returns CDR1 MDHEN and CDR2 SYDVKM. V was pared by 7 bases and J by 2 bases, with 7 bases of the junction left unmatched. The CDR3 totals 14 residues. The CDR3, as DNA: TGTGCCAGCACCCCGGGACAGAAAAACTATGGCTACACCTTC. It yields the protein CASTPGQKNYGYTF.

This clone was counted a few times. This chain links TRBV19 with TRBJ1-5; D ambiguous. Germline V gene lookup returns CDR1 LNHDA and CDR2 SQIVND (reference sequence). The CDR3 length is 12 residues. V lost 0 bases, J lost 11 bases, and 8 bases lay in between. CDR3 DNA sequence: TGTGCCAGTAGTATAGACAAGGACGCCCAGCATTTT. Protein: CASSIDKDAQHF.

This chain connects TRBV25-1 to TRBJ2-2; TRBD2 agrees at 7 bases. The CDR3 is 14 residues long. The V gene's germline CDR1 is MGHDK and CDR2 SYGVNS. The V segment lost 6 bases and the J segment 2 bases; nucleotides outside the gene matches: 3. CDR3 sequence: CASRASGNTGELFF. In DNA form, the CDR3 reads TGTGCCAGCAGGGCTAGCGGCAACACCGGGGAGCTGTTTTTT.